The sample holds one count of the clone carrying this TCR beta chain. The data were obtained in a study of control samples from healthy donors and cancer patients. Some clones are missing from TCRdb's copy, which holds only in-frame ones; the method was immunoSEQ multiplex PCR. The sample yields around 80,000 clones, approximately 87% seen once. With 2 bases removed from V and 8 bases from J, the gap between germline ends came to 18 bases. This CDR3 comprises 17 residues. CDR1 KGHDR and CDR2 SFDVKD come from the germline V gene. Sequencing used blood. The rearrangement joins TRBV24-1 to TRBJ2-6; tentative D call: TRBD2 (6 bases). This clonotype was obtained from a man between 45 and 60 years old in good health. In DNA form, the CDR3 reads TGTGCCACCAGTGATTCCCACGGGAGTTCCCCCCCCAACGTCCTGACTTTC. Protein product: CATSDSHGSSPPNVLTF.